In this sample, the clone carrying this T cell receptor beta chain turned up many times. As yet, its antigen is unknown. V was shortened by 7 bases and J by 0 bases, with 13 bases between the two germline ends. CDR3 size: 14 residues. Per the germline V gene, CDR1 is MNHEY and CDR2 is SVGEGT. This specimen belongs to a study of neurological immune-mediated disorders. Whole-study results and caveats: Expanded clones shared no CDR3 amino acid sequences across subjects, suggesting private repertoires in all groups.

The sample's time point: longitudinal time-point 2. Unsorted libraries came from 2 million PBMCs stored at -80 °C. A 10-nucleotide random UMI tagged transcripts in template-switch 5'RACE cDNA synthesis. Each sequencing run yielded over 160 million TCR-beta sequences from 15-18 subjects. One entry per CDR3 protein results from TCRdb running MiXCR on the 5' RACE reads. This table has approximately 82,000 distinct CDR3 sequences, about 13% appearing once. The TCR originated in a female donor with HTLV-1-associated myelopathy (HAM/TSP). Material: PBMCs. The chain carries TRBV6-2 or TRBV6-3 and TRBJ2-7; a weak D match, TRBD1 (6 bases). CDR3 DNA: TGTGCCAGCAACGAGGGACATCTCTCCTACGAGCAGTACTTC. This gives the protein CASNEGHLSYEQYF.